Listed below are T cell receptor beta chains from one sample, sequenced in a study of cytomegalovirus exposure and HLA in healthy donors. Data came from immunoSEQ multiplex PCR; TCRdb stores just in-frame clones and leaves some out. This table holds roughly 110,000 clones, about 70% found once. The specimen sequenced was PBMCs. The receptors come from a woman between 40 and 55 years old in good health and CMV-seropositive. The CDR3 runs from the conserved cysteine through the conserved F or W. The order of the fields is clone size, J gene, D gene, V gene, CDR3 protein, CDR3 DNA. D genes are given only for firm matches. Clone sizes are given selectively: once, few, many, or a class where the clone is expanded.

.,TRBJ2-7,.,TRBV6-5,CASSRKVKDYEQYF,TGTGCCAGCAGCAGGAAGGTAAAGGACTACGAGCAGTACTTC
.,TRBJ1-1,.,TRBV9,CASSASLPHSEAFF,TGTGCCAGCAGCGCATCCCTCCCGCACTCTGAAGCTTTCTTT
few,TRBJ1-6,.,TRBV5-4,CASSPPGNNSPLHF,TGTGCCAGCAGCCCCCCGGGGAATAATTCACCCCTCCACTTT
once,TRBJ2-7,.,TRBV7-9,CSSSSQGPEQYF,TGTTCCAGCAGCTCCCAGGGGCCCGAGCAGTACTTC
.,TRBJ2-1,TRBD2,TRBV5-1,CASSSTTGGPLTEQFF,TGCGCCAGCAGCTCCACTACGGGGGGGCCCCTCACTGAGCAGTTCTTC
.,TRBJ1-5,.,TRBV7-8,CASSSRGGNQPQHF,TGTGCCAGCAGCTCCAGGGGTGGCAATCAGCCCCAGCATTTT
.,TRBJ2-5,TRBD2,TRBV4-1,CASSQDLWGGGNKGTQYF,TGCGCCAGCAGCCAAGATCTCTGGGGCGGGGGGAATAAGGGGACCCAGTACTTC
.,TRBJ2-3,TRBD2,TRBV30,CAWNPGLAGGGGEQYF,TGTGCCTGGAACCCCGGACTAGCGGGGGGCGGGGGGGAGCAGTATTTT
.,TRBJ1-3,.,TRBV9,CASSVDTQNTIYF,TGTGCCAGCAGCGTAGACACCCAAAACACCATATATTTT
.,TRBJ1-1,TRBD1,TRBV11-2,CASSRTGTEAFF,TGTGCCAGCTCCCGGACAGGGACTGAAGCTTTCTTT
.,TRBJ1-1,TRBD1,TRBV4-1,CASTIATGQGRMNTEAFF,TGCGCCAGCACCATCGCGACAGGACAGGGGAGAATGAACACTGAAGCTTTCTTT
.,TRBJ2-2,.,TRBV6-5,CASTPYANTGELFF,TGTGCCAGCACCCCCTACGCGAACACCGGGGAGCTGTTTTTT
.,TRBJ2-5,TRBD1,TRBV4-1,CASSHPSGGQETQYF,TGCGCCAGCAGCCATCCGTCAGGGGGCCAAGAGACCCAGTACTTC
.,TRBJ1-2,.,TRBV13,CASSLLSSGYGYTF,TGTGCCAGCAGCTTACTGTCATCAGGATATGGCTACACCTTC
.,TRBJ1-1,.,TRBV6-1,CASSGLVNTEAFF,TGTGCCAGCAGTGGGCTAGTGAACACTGAAGCTTTCTTT
.,TRBJ2-7,TRBD1,TRBV29-1,CSDTRDRDDEQYF,TGCAGCGACACCCGGGACAGGGACGACGAGCAGTACTTC
few,TRBJ1-6,.,TRBV5-6,CASSVQDSPLHF,TGTGCCAGCAGCGTACAAGATTCACCCCTCCACTTT
.,TRBJ2-5,TRBD1,TRBV29-1,CSVAPIQGAGKTQYF,TGCAGCGTTGCCCCCATACAGGGGGCAGGAAAGACCCAGTACTTC
once,TRBJ1-1,TRBD1,TRBV4-2,CAATRRGLKGNTEAFF,TGTGCCGCAACCCGAAGGGGGCTGAAGGGGAACACTGAAGCTTTCTTT
.,TRBJ1-2,.,TRBV6-1,CASSLDSLYGYTF,TGTGCCAGCAGTCTGGACAGTCTTTATGGCTACACCTTC
.,TRBJ2-4,.,TRBV4-1,CASSQGIPLHVGPTAADIQYF,TGCGCCAGCAGCCAAGGAATCCCCCTCCACGTGGGGCCGACAGCCGCAGACATTCAGTACTTC
.,TRBJ2-7,.,TRBV6-5,CASSIGWEQYF,TGTGCCAGCAGTATCGGGTGGGAGCAGTACTTC
.,TRBJ1-6,.,TRBV4-1,CASSQTRQAGTSSYNSPLHF,TGCGCCAGCAGCCAAACTCGGCAGGCAGGGACTAGCTCCTATAATTCACCCCTCCACTTT
.,TRBJ1-1,TRBD1,TRBV19,CASSNRGRWTEAFF,TGTGCCAGCTCAAACAGGGGGCGTTGGACTGAAGCTTTCTTT
.,TRBJ1-6,.,TRBV27,CASSLMRGSPLHF,TGTGCCAGCAGTTTGATGCGGGGTTCACCCCTCCACTTT
.,TRBJ1-4,.,TRBV5-1,CASSLGGTGNEKLFF,TGCGCCAGCAGCTTGGGCGGGACGGGTAATGAAAAACTGTTTTTT
once,TRBJ2-1,.,TRBV6-1,CASLTGEYNEQFF,TGTGCCAGTCTGACAGGAGAGTACAATGAGCAGTTCTTC
.,TRBJ2-7,TRBD2,TRBV10-3,CAIREGTSGTYEQYF,TGTGCCATCAGGGAGGGGACTAGCGGCACCTACGAGCAGTACTTC
.,TRBJ2-1,.,TRBV7-3,CASSPRVGSSYNEQFF,TGTGCCAGCAGCCCCAGAGTCGGGAGCTCCTACAATGAGCAGTTCTTC
.,TRBJ1-1,.,TRBV10-1,CASRDTLNTEAFF,TGCGCCAGCAGGGACACCTTGAACACTGAAGCTTTCTTT
.,TRBJ1-1,TRBD1,TRBV5-6,CASSNRGYDTEAFF,TGTGCCAGCAGCAACAGGGGTTACGACACTGAAGCTTTCTTT
.,TRBJ1-5,TRBD1,TRBV2,CASSEQGPGLPQHF,TGTGCCAGCAGCGAACAGGGGCCCGGGTTGCCCCAGCATTTT
.,TRBJ2-2,.,TRBV5-6,CASSLNTGELFF,TGTGCCAGCAGCCTTAACACCGGGGAGCTGTTTTTT
.,TRBJ1-2,TRBD1,TRBV20-1,CSASTGAGYTF,TGCAGTGCCTCGACAGGGGCTGGCTACACCTTC
.,TRBJ1-2,TRBD1,TRBV5-6,CASRPGQGANYGYTF,TGTGCCAGCAGGCCGGGACAGGGGGCTAACTATGGCTACACCTTC
.,TRBJ1-1,.,TRBV5-1,CASSWDTAEAFF,TGCGCCAGCAGCTGGGACACGGCTGAAGCTTTCTTT
.,TRBJ2-7,.,TRBV6-5,CASSEGLTSYEQYF,TGTGCCAGCAGTGAGGGACTTACCTCCTACGAGCAGTACTTC
.,TRBJ2-1,.,TRBV18,CASSPGGVRLNEQFF,TGTGCCAGCTCACCGGGCGGGGTAAGGTTAAATGAGCAGTTCTTC
.,TRBJ2-7,.,TRBV27,CASSLLRVRSYEQYF,TGTGCCAGCAGTTTACTCCGGGTCAGATCCTACGAGCAGTACTTC
.,TRBJ1-2,.,TRBV7-9,CASSFVVSGYTF,TGTGCCAGCAGCTTCGTCGTGTCCGGCTACACCTTC
.,TRBJ2-3,TRBD1,TRBV19,CASSDREPDTQYF,TGTGCCAGTAGCGACAGGGAACCAGATACGCAGTATTTT
.,TRBJ2-6,TRBD1,TRBV15,CATSQDRGRAVAGANVLTF,TGTGCCACCAGCCAAGACAGGGGGCGCGCTGTAGCCGGGGCCAACGTCCTGACTTTC
.,TRBJ2-1,.,TRBV29-1,CSVEENRLSKFF,TGCAGCGTTGAAGAAAATCGACTATCGAAGTTCTTC
.,TRBJ2-1,TRBD2,TRBV6-6,CASRRGGGNEQFF,TGTGCCAGCAGACGCGGGGGGGGCAATGAGCAGTTCTTC
many,TRBJ2-1,TRBD2,TRBV5-4,CASSPGGTSSYNEQFF,TGTGCCAGCAGCCCGGGAGGGACTAGCAGCTACAATGAGCAGTTCTTC
.,TRBJ2-7,.,TRBV25-1,CASSGGVRSYEQYF,TGTGCCAGCAGTGGCGGGGTCCGTTCCTACGAGCAGTACTTC
.,TRBJ1-4,.,TRBV6-5,CASSRTVIKEKLFF,TGTGCCAGCAGTCGGACAGTAATAAAAGAAAAACTGTTTTTT
.,TRBJ2-1,TRBD2,TRBV27,CASSQSGGRYNEQFF,TGTGCCAGCAGTCAAAGCGGGGGCCGCTACAATGAGCAGTTCTTC
once,TRBJ1-1,.,TRBV30,CAWSIRVINTEAFF,TGTGCCTGGAGTATCAGGGTTATAAACACTGAAGCTTTCTTT